This T cell receptor (beta chain) was observed in a study of cytomegalovirus exposure and HLA in healthy donors. Study findings and constraints: Later findings reportedly placed an Asian-associated ancestry cluster below the approximately 670-donor mean for N-insertions. For cytomegalovirus status, the classifier reportedly gave diagnoses with high specificity and sensitivity.

The CDR3 is made up of 12 amino acids. Trimming took off 5 bases at V and 1 base at J, with 5 bases between the two ends. Looked up from germline, CDR1 is LNHDA and CDR2 is SQIVND (reference sequence). PCR was performed using 60 Vbeta and 13 Jbeta primers. Some clones are missing from TCRdb's copy, which holds only in-frame ones; the method was immunoSEQ multiplex PCR. Found here are around 200,000 clones, around four fifths of them singletons; the top ten hold about 3.4%. Turning to this clone: What it binds is not known.

The receptor was isolated from a female donor in good health and CMV-seronegative. The chain has TRBV19 and TRBJ1-1; D unclear. The source material was PBMCs. The CDR3 DNA reads TGTGCCAGTAGTTACAGGAACACTGAAGCTTTCTTT. Amino acid sequence: CASSYRNTEAFF.